The entry below describes one T cell receptor (beta chain). The antigen remains unidentified. This entry is derived from a study of PD-1 blockade in classical Hodgkin lymphoma. Measured with immunoSEQ multiplex PCR; TCRdb has only the in-frame clones, and not every one. The sample carries roughly 46,000 clones, under 80% recorded once. Regarding the study as a whole: Possible causes of repertoire differences, disease activity or prior therapy, remain undefined. Newly diagnosed patients were said to have less baseline TCR diversity than healthy donors did. Exclusion was the outcome for patients who began nivolumab under 1 year after ASCT.

Time point defined: cycle 4 day 1 (C4D1), after more than 5 weeks of nivolumab. In every patient, relapse followed autologous stem cell transplantation, while exposure to brentuximab vedotin differed. The sequencing here drew on peripheral blood mononuclear cells (PBMCs), taken before the fourth cycle of nivolumab. The receptor comes from a human donor with classical Hodgkin lymphoma.

In DNA, the CDR3 is TGCGCCAGCAGCCGAGGGCCCACAACTAATGAAAAACTGTTTTTT. This sequence encodes CASSRGPTTNEKLFF. The J gene is TRBJ1-4, the V gene TRBV4-1; D unclear. The CDR3 extends over 15 amino acids. CDR1 and CDR2 from the germline V gene are MGHRA and YSYEKL. V dropped 4 bases and J dropped 0 bases, with 9 bases sitting between them.